The present entry profiles one TCR beta chain with its context. Its antigen is unknown. One end of the junction does not line up with germline, which may come from a read error. The data derive from a study of esophageal squamous cell carcinoma under preoperative chemotherapy. Study in general: Both tumor-infiltrating lymphocytes and peripheral blood T cells were profiled. Study observations and caveats: Clonal contraction, more than amplification, hit abundant clones after paclitaxel-nedaplatin.

The time point: before preoperative PTX-NDP chemotherapy. This CDR3 has 15 amino acids. CDR1 MNHNS and CDR2 SASEGT come from the germline V gene. TCRdb processed the PCR reads anew with MiXCR; each CDR3 protein has one entry. The data contain more than 10,000 distinct CDR3 sequences, 50% to 55% of them seen just once; the ten biggest clones take up 16%. The specimen was taken from a patient given preoperative chemotherapy. The sequence was collected from a human donor with esophageal squamous cell carcinoma. The donor label of this sample is uncertain. The chain links TRBV6-1 to TRBJ2-5; D may match TRBD1 or TRBD2 (6 bases each). The CDR3: CSSGPGGGDPETQYF. CDR3 DNA sequence: TGTTCCAGCGGTCCCGGGGGCGGGGACCCAGAGACCCAGTATTTC.